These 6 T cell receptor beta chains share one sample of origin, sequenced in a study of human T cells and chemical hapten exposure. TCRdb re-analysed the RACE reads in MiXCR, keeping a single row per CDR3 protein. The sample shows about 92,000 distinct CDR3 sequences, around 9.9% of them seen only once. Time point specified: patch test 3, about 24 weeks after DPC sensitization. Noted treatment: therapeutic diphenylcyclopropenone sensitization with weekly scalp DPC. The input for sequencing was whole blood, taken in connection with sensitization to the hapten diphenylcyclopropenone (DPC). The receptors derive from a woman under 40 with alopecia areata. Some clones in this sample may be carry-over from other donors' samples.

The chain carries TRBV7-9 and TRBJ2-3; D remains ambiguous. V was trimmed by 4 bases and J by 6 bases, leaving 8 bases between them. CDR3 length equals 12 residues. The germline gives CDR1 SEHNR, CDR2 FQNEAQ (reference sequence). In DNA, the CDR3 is TGTGCCAGCAGCTCCTTTTGGGATACGCAGTATTTT. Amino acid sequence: CASSSFWDTQYF.

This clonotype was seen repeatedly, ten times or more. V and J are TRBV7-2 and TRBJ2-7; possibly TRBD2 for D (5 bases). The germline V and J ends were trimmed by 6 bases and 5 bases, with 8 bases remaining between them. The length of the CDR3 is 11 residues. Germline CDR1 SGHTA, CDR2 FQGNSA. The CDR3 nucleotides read TGTGCCAGCAGTCCGGGGAACGAGCAGTACTTC. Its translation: CASSPGNEQYF. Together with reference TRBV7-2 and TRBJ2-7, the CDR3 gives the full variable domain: GAGVSQSPSNKVTEKGKDVELRCDPISGHTALYWYRQSLGQGLEFLIYFQGNSAPDKSGLPSDRFSAERTGGSVSTLTIQRTQQEDSAVYLCASSPGNEQYFGPGTRLTVT.

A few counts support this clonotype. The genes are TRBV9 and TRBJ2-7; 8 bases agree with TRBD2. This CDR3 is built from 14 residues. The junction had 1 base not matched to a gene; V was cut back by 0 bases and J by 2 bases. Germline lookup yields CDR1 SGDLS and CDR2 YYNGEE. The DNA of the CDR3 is TGTGCCAGCAGCGTAGCGGGAGGGCCCTACGAGCAGTACTTC. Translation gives CASSVAGGPYEQYF.

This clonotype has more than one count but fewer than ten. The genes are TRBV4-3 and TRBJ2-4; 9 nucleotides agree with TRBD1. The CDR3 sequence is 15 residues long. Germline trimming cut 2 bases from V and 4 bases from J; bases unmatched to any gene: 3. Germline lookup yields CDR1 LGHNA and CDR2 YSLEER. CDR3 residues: CASSQPGTGKNIQYF. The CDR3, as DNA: TGCGCCAGCAGCCAACCCGGGACAGGGAAAAACATTCAGTACTTC.

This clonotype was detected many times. In DNA form, the CDR3 reads TGTGCCAGCAGGCCCCCCGGGGCCACGGGGGCCAATGAGCAGTTCTTC. Translated: CASRPPGATGANEQFF. The V call is TRBV6-2 or TRBV6-3, the J call TRBJ2-1; D could derive from TRBD1 or TRBD2 (6 bases each). Trimming took off 6 bases at V and 6 bases at J, with 21 bases between the two ends. The CDR3 loop spans 16 amino acids. Germline V gives CDR1 MNHEY, CDR2 SVGEGT.

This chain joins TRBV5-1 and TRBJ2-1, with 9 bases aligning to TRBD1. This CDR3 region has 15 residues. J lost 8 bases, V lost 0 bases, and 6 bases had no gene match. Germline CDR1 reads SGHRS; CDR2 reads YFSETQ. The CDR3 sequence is CASSLDRGRGHEQFF. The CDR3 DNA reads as TGCGCCAGCAGCTTGGACAGGGGGCGCGGGCATGAGCAGTTCTTC.